These T cell receptor beta chains were read from a single sample in a study of identical twins. TCRdb called the 5' RACE reads again in MiXCR, with one record for every CDR3 protein. The sample lists approximately 550,000 distinct CDR3 sequences, 20% to 25% seen once, with 0.48% in the top ten. The data were also submitted as part of a second study, on yellow fever vaccine responses in identical twins.

Sequencing was done on a sample of CD4+ T cells sorted from blood. Receptors originate from a woman younger than 30 in good health. Each CDR3 is given with its conserved first and last residue.

j_gene	v_gene	CDR3aa
TRBJ1-4	TRBV12-3/TRBV12-4	CASRKGQGGEKLFF
TRBJ2-7	TRBV5-5	CASSLEGQGSYEQYF
TRBJ2-3	TRBV5-1	CASSHSGQSSTDTQYF
TRBJ2-1	TRBV12-3/TRBV12-4	CASSLTGLGYNEQFF
TRBJ2-2	TRBV5-5	CASSRDRVGTGELFF
TRBJ2-2	TRBV5-1	CASSYNPTSTNGELFF
TRBJ1-5	TRBV12-3/TRBV12-4	CASMLWGSSNQPQHF
TRBJ2-5	TRBV7-9	CASSLGREGRETQYF
TRBJ2-3	TRBV3-1	CASSQGQGRTDTQYF
TRBJ2-7	TRBV6-4	CASSANGGGHEQYF
TRBJ2-5	TRBV5-1	CASRGSGGQETQYF